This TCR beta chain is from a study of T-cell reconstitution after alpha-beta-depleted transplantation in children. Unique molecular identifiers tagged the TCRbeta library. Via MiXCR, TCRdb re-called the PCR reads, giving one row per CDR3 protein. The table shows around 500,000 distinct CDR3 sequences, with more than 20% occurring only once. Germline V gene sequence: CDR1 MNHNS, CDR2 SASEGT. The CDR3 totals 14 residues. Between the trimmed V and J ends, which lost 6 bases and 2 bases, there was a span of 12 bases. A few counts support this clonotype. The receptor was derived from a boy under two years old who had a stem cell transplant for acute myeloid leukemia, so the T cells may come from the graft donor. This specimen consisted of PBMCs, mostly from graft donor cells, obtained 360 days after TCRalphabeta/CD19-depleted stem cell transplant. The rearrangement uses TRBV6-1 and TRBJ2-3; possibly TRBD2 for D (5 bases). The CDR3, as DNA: TGTGCCAGCAGACTAGACTCCCCCACAGATACGCAGTATTTT. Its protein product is CASRLDSPTDTQYF.